This paragraph covers one T cell receptor (beta chain) sequence. These data belong to a study of blood T cell repertoires in COVID-19. Across the whole study: Sites in the United States, Italy and Spain provided acute and convalescent COVID-19 samples. T cells, B-cell-depleted T cells, or PBMCs provided the cDNA or gDNA that served as material.

CDR3 size: 14 residues. Germline V gene lookup returns CDR1 SEHNR and CDR2 FQNEAQ (reference sequence). The V segment lost 5 bases and the J segment 4 bases; nucleotides outside the gene matches: 5. Clones were sequenced by immunoSEQ multiplex PCR, and TCRdb holds only the in-frame ones, with some missing. The sample lists under 45,000 clones; roughly 78% were seen once. The chain employs TRBV7-9 and TRBJ2-1, with 7 positions matching TRBD1. The source is a man aged 60 to 69 with acute or convalescent COVID-19. The sample was peripheral blood. The CDR3 sequence is CASSLDRVYNEQFF. CDR3 bases: TGTGCCAGCAGCCTCGACAGGGTTTACAATGAGCAGTTCTTC.